Presented here are 31 T cell receptor beta chains from one specimen sequenced in a study of glioma-infiltrating T cells. Using RNA template, CDR3s of TCR alpha and beta were amplified with iRepertoire arm-PCR. TCRdb used MiXCR to reprocess the multiplex PCR reads, holding one entry per CDR3 protein. The sample has more than 95,000 distinct CDR3 sequences; roughly 30% are singletons. What was sequenced was glioma tissue, nonneoplastic brain tissue, or PBMCs (not recorded which). These receptors originate from a human donor with low-grade glioma or glioblastoma, undergoing nonglioma brain surgery, or in good health (not recorded which).

The chain links TRBV3-1 to TRBJ2-5; D is ambiguous. Trimming removed 3 bases from V and 1 base from J, with 9 bases in between. Looked up from germline, CDR1 is LGHDT and CDR2 is YNNKEL (reference sequence). This CDR3 is built from 14 residues. For the CDR3, the DNA is TGTGCCAGCAGCCATGGTGGTTTCCAAGAGACCCAGTACTTC. Protein: CASSHGGFQETQYF.

In this sample, this clonotype turned up a few times. V usage is TRBV7-2 and J usage is TRBJ2-3, with 10 positions matching TRBD2. The CDR3 has 16 amino acids. Germline V gene data show CDR1 as SGHTA and CDR2 as FQGNSA. V shed 0 bases, J shed 5 bases, and the junction held 5 bases outside the gene matches. The CDR3 reads CASSLASSGGGDTQYF. CDR3 DNA sequence: TGTGCCAGCAGCTTAGCGTCTAGCGGGGGCGGAGATACGCAGTATTTT.

The chain couples TRBV11-2 to TRBJ2-7; perhaps TRBD1 as D (5 bases). CDR1 is SGHAT, CDR2 FQNNGV, per germline. V lost 4 bases and J lost 6, with 13 bases in between. The CDR3 spans 13 residues. CDR3: CASSSQGQGEQYF. The CDR3 DNA reads TGTGCCAGCAGCTCCCAGGGCCAGGGCGAGCAGTACTTC.

Note on this clonotype: The CDR3 does not close with the conserved phenylalanine or tryptophan, likely indicating a read error. The chain links TRBV28 to TRBJ1-1; 7 nucleotides line up with TRBD1. Looked up from germline, CDR1 is MDHEN and CDR2 is SYDVKM. With 8 bases clipped from V and 0 bases from J, the junction kept 3 bases outside the gene matches. The CDR3 totals 13 residues. CDR3 sequence reads: CASRDSMNTEAFL. CDR3 nucleotides: TGTGCCAGCCGGGACAGCATGAACACTGAAGCTTTCCTT.

This rearrangement joins TRBV12-3 or TRBV12-4 to TRBJ1-1, with 7 bases matching TRBD1. V was pared by 10 bases and J by 7 bases, with 12 bases of the junction left unmatched. This CDR3 has 13 residues. CDR3 sequence reads: CATATGAHSEAFF. Written as DNA, the CDR3 is TGTGCCACCGCAACAGGGGCACACAGTGAAGCTTTCTTT.

Turning to this clonotype: The final CDR3 position lacks the conserved phenylalanine or tryptophan, pointing to a likely read error. V usage is TRBV14 and J usage is TRBJ1-2; no firm D call. The germline V and J ends were trimmed by 0 bases and 5 bases, with 10 bases remaining between them. CDR3 length: 14 residues. CDR1 and CDR2 from the germline V gene are SGHDN and FVKESK. For the CDR3, the DNA is TGTGCCAGCAGCCAAGATCCGGAAGGGTATGGCTACACCCTC. This encodes CASSQDPEGYGYTL.

This clonotype has at least ten counts. The chain employs TRBV27 and TRBJ1-3, with D uncertain. CDR3 length: 14 residues. Per the germline V gene, CDR1 is MNHEY and CDR2 is SMNVEV (reference sequence). Trimming took off 0 bases at V and 6 bases at J, with 9 bases between the two ends. DNA of the CDR3: TGTGCCAGCAGTTTATCAGGGATCGAAAACACCATATATTTT. Translation: CASSLSGIENTIYF.

This clonotype has ten or more counts. The rearrangement links TRBV28 to TRBJ2-2, with TRBD2 as a possible D gene (7 bases). V lost 8 bases to trimming and J lost 5 bases, with 24 bases between them. This CDR3 is built from 17 residues. Germline V gene lookup returns CDR1 MDHEN and CDR2 SYDVKM. The CDR3 loop is CASQFMGGQGLTGELFF. CDR3 sequence (DNA): TGTGCCAGCCAGTTTATGGGAGGGCAGGGGCTGACCGGGGAGCTGTTTTTT.

This sequence joins TRBV19 and TRBJ2-7; 10 bases are shared with TRBD1. CDR3 length: 16 residues. Germline V gives CDR1 LNHDA, CDR2 SQIVND (reference sequence). Trimming removed 8 bases from V and 3 bases from J; junction bases left unmatched: 13. The CDR3: CASSRETGGKNYEQYF. CDR3 DNA: TGTGCCAGTTCCCGGGAGACAGGGGGCAAAAACTACGAGCAGTACTTC.

This chain joins TRBV5-6 and TRBJ1-6; D possibly corresponds to TRBD1 (6 bases). The CDR3 contains 13 residues. Germline-derived CDR1 and CDR2 are SGHDT and YYEEEE. The V end lost 5 bases, the J end lost 7 bases, and 10 bases lay between the germline ends. The DNA for the CDR3 is TGTGCCAGCAGACGAACAGGGAATTCACCCCTCCACTTT. Amino acids: CASRRTGNSPLHF.

V and J are TRBV29-1 and TRBJ2-2; TRBD1 aligns across 7 bases. Losses at the gene ends were 6 bases for V and 4 bases for J; bases not matched to a gene: 8. This CDR3 region has 14 residues. Per germline, CDR1 SQVTM and CDR2 ANQGSEA. CDR3 DNA sequence: TGCAGCGTCGACCGACAGGGCGGCACCGGGGAGCTGTTTTTT. As protein: CSVDRQGGTGELFF.

As for this clonotype: This may be a read error, as it is one base from a much larger clone. This chain uses TRBV6-1 with TRBJ2-2, with a weak D call TRBD1 (5 bases). This CDR3 is 15 amino acids long. The germline V and J ends were trimmed by 6 bases and 0 bases, with 11 bases remaining between them. The germline CDR1 and CDR2 sequences are MNHNS and SASEGT. CDR3 region: CASRRQSANTGELFF. The CDR3 bases are TGTGCCAGCAGGAGACAGTCCGCGAACACCGGGGAGCTGTTTTTT.

This clonotype has at least ten counts. The J gene is TRBJ1-5, the V gene TRBV27, with TRBD1 identical over 8 bases. V lost 5 bases to trimming and J lost 3 bases; unmatched junction nucleotides: 9. Germline loops: CDR1 MNHEY, CDR2 SMNVEV (reference sequence). The CDR3 runs 16 residues. CDR3 in DNA: TGTGCCAGCAGTCCGCAGGGACAGGTAAACAATCAGCCCCAGCATTTT. This encodes CASSPQGQVNNQPQHF.

Concerning this clonotype itself: A read error may be the cause here, since a much bigger clone is one base away. V and J are TRBV14 and TRBJ1-6; D unresolved. Per germline, CDR1 SGHDN and CDR2 FVKESK. CDR3 length: 15 amino acids. CDR3 residues: CASSQQLSDNSPLDF. The CDR3 DNA reads TGTGCCAGCAGCCAACAGTTATCAGATAATTCACCCCTCGACTTT.

This clonotype was detected many times. The chain carries TRBV6-1 and TRBJ1-2; D possibly corresponds to TRBD1 (5 bases). Germline V lookup: CDR1 MNHNS, CDR2 SASEGT. Trimming took off 5 bases at V and 3 bases at J, with 10 bases between the two ends. The CDR3 is 13 residues long. In nucleotides, the CDR3 is TGTGCCAGCAGTTCGGTGGGGGACTATGGCTACACCTTC. Encoded protein: CASSSVGDYGYTF.

To note about this clonotype: This may arise from a read error, as a much more abundant clone is one base away. The chain uses TRBV6-1 and TRBJ2-2, with unresolved D. CDR3 length: 13 amino acids. Germline loops: CDR1 MNHNS, CDR2 SASEGT. CDR3 nucleotides: TGTGCCAGCACAAAGATAGGGTTCGGGCAGCTGTTTTTT. Amino acids: CASTKIGFGQLFF.

In this sample, this clonotype turned up a few times. CDR3 in amino acids: CASSPLGRDEQYF. In nucleotides, the CDR3 is TGTGCCAGCAGCCCCCTTGGCAGGGACGAGCAGTACTTC. The chain joins TRBV7-9 to TRBJ2-7; the D gene is possibly TRBD1 (5 bases). This CDR3 region has 13 residues. The V and J ends lost 5 bases and 5 bases respectively, with 13 bases between them. From germline, CDR1 is SEHNR and CDR2 FQNEAQ (reference sequence).

The chain has TRBV12-3 or TRBV12-4 and TRBJ2-5, with D tentatively TRBD1 (5 bases). V dropped 5 bases and J dropped 1 base, with 20 bases sitting between them. There are 17 residues in the CDR3. CDR3 bases: TGTGCCAGCAGTCGACAGACTCTGATATATTGCCAAGAGACCCAGTACTTC. It specifies CASSRQTLIYCQETQYF.

This clonotype has at least ten counts. The chain recombines TRBV20-1 with TRBJ1-2; D unclear. V was clipped by 4 bases and J by 7 bases, with 13 bases between them. The CDR3 runs to 12 residues. Germline V gene data show CDR1 as DFQATT and CDR2 as SNEGSKA (reference sequence). The CDR3 is CSAINPPSGYTF. The CDR3, as DNA: TGCAGTGCTATAAATCCCCCATCTGGCTACACCTTC.

This chain connects TRBV11-2 to TRBJ2-5; 8 bases align to TRBD1. The CDR3 extends over 15 amino acids. Germline trimming cut 6 bases from V and 1 base from J; bases unmatched to any gene: 7. Germline V gene lookup returns CDR1 SGHAT and CDR2 FQNNGV. The CDR3 region is CASRKPGQVQETQYF. The DNA for the CDR3 is TGTGCCAGCAGGAAACCGGGACAGGTCCAAGAGACCCAGTACTTC.

V is TRBV10-3 and J is TRBJ2-3; TRBD2 matches at 11 bases. CDR3 length equals 15 residues. The V gene end was trimmed by 6 bases and the J gene end by 0 bases; junction bases not matched to a gene: 2. CDR1 and CDR2 (germline): ENHRY, SYGVKD. The CDR3 DNA is TGTGCCATCAGAGGGACTAGCGGTAGCACAGATACGCAGTATTTT. Amino acids: CAIRGTSGSTDTQYF.

As to this clonotype: This may be a read error, as it is one base from a much larger clone. The V gene is TRBV12-3 or TRBV12-4, the J gene TRBJ2-1; maybe TRBD2 (5 bases). This CDR3 spans 15 amino acids. The CDR3 loop is CDSSLGAGNINEQFF. CDR3 nucleotides: TGTGACAGCAGTTTAGGCGCGGGCAATATCAATGAGCAGTTCTTC.

The sample holds a few counts of this clonotype. V usage is TRBV29-1 and J usage is TRBJ2-3, with D possibly called TRBD1 or TRBD2 (6 bases each). The germline V and J ends were trimmed by 4 bases and 0 bases, with 11 bases remaining between them. The CDR3 spans 14 residues. The V gene's germline CDR1 is SQVTM and CDR2 ANQGSEA. CDR3 sequence: CSVGGGLSTDTQYF. CDR3 DNA: TGCAGCGTTGGAGGGGGGTTGAGCACAGATACGCAGTATTTT.

This clonotype was picked up many times. This chain links TRBV6-2 or TRBV6-3 with TRBJ2-3; TRBD1 is a possible D gene (6 bases). CDR1 is MNHEY and CDR2 is SVGEGT in the germline V gene. V was shortened by 2 bases and J by 0 bases, with 6 bases between the two germline ends. This CDR3 region has 14 residues. CDR3 nucleotides: TGTGCCAGCAGTTACACAGGGAGCACAGATACGCAGTATTTT. Protein sequence: CASSYTGSTDTQYF.

This clonotype has more than one count but fewer than ten. In nucleotides, the CDR3 is TGTGCCAGTAGTATCCTCCAGGGTTTGCACTCACCCCTCCACTTT. Translated, it gives CASSILQGLHSPLHF. V gene TRBV19 combines with J gene TRBJ1-6, with D possibly TRBD1 on 5 matching bases. Trimming pared 3 bases from V and 10 bases from J, leaving 16 bases between. CDR3 size: 15 residues. CDR1 LNHDA and CDR2 SQIVND come from the germline V gene (reference sequence).

For this clonotype: A much larger clone differs by one base, so this may be a read error. The CDR3 bases are TGTGCCAGCAGGATGTTGGCGCAGCCCCAGCATTTT. This codes for CASRMLAQPQHF. The chain has TRBV6-1 and TRBJ1-5; D gene unclear. Germline V gene lookup returns CDR1 MNHNS and CDR2 SASEGT. CDR3 size: 12 residues. The germline V and J ends were trimmed by 6 bases and 7 bases, with 10 bases remaining between them.

This sequence joins TRBV7-3 and TRBJ2-2; D is unclear. Trimming took off 5 bases at V and 5 bases at J, with 12 bases between the two ends. The CDR3 is made up of 14 amino acids. The germline V gene encodes CDR1 SGHTA and CDR2 FQGTGA. The CDR3 region has the DNA TGTGCCAGCAGCAAGACGGGTTCGACCGGGGAGCTGTTTTTT. Amino acid sequence: CASSKTGSTGELFF.

Of note for this clonotype: A read error may be the cause here, since a much bigger clone is one base away. The chain recombines TRBV9 with TRBJ1-3; no clear D. CDR1 SGDLS and CDR2 YYNGEE come from the germline V gene. The CDR3 covers 13 residues. Written as DNA, the CDR3 is TGTGCCAGAAGCGTATCCCCAGGAAACACCATATATTTT. The encoded protein is CARSVSPGNTIYF.

This clonotype has a single count. The CDR3 does not close with the conserved phenylalanine or tryptophan, likely indicating a read error. This chain connects TRBV28 to TRBJ2-1; D gene unclear. The J call is doubtful: the DNA matches TRBJ2-5 better. This CDR3 comprises 14 residues. Germline V gene lookup returns CDR1 MDHEN and CDR2 SYDVKM. The chain's CDR3 is CASSLGAIRETQYL. Written as DNA, the CDR3 is TGTGCCAGCAGCTTAGGCGCGATCCGGGAGACCCAGTACCTC.

There are many counts of this clonotype. One end of the junction is discordant with germline, which a read error may explain. The V and J genes are TRBV5-1 and TRBJ1-3; a weak D match, TRBD1 (5 bases). CDR1 is SGHRS, CDR2 YFSETQ, per germline. The CDR3 is 14 residues long. The CDR3 sequence: CASSSDSSGNTIYF. CDR3 DNA sequence: TGTGCCAGCAGTTCCGACAGCTCTGGAAACACCATATATTTT.

Notes on this clonotype: Given a much more abundant clone one base away, this may be a read error. The chain employs TRBV7-2 and TRBJ2-5; D might be TRBD1 or TRBD2, each matching 5 bases. Germline V gene data show CDR1 as SGHTA and CDR2 as FQGNSA. Trimming pared 8 bases from V and 1 base from J, leaving 17 bases between. The CDR3 extends over 15 amino acids. As DNA, the CDR3 is TGTGCCAGCGGCTCCGGGACCCCCTTCCAAGAGACCCAGTACTTC. Protein product: CASGSGTPFQETQYF.